This TCR beta chain appears in the sequencing data of a study of CD8+CD57+ T cells in acquired aplastic anemia. The template for TCR beta VDJ and CDR3 sequence profiling was genomic DNA. From the reads, TCRdb called clonotypes with MiXCR, one entry per CDR3 protein. Found here are hundreds of thousands of distinct CDR3 sequences, around 30% of them singletons; the top ten hold 0.82%. The CDR3 extends over 13 amino acids. CDR1 and CDR2 from the germline V gene are SNHLY and FYNNEI. V was trimmed by 5 bases and J by 2 bases, leaving 9 bases between them. Whoever was chosen for sequencing had shown CD8+CD57+ cell expansion by flow cytometry. This clonotype showed up many times.

This sequence originates from a human donor with aplastic anemia. Sequenced material: sorted CD4+, CD8+, or CD8+CD57+ T cells (not recorded which) from PBMCs. This chain links TRBV2 with TRBJ2-5; maybe TRBD2 (5 bases). For the CDR3, the DNA is TGTGCCAGCAGTAAGACTACACAAGAGACCCAGTACTTC. Amino acids: CASSKTTQETQYF.